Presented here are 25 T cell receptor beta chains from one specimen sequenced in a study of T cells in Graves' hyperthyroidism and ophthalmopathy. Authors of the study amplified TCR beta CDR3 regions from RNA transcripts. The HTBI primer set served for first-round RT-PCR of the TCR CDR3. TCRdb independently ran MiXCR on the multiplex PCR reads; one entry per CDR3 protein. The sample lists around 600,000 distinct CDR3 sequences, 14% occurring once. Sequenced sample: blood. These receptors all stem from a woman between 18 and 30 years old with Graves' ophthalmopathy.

The chain's CDR3 is CASSEAPELSEAKNIQYF. The CDR3 coding sequence is TGTGCCAGCAGTGAAGCGCCCGAACTTTCCGAGGCCAAAAACATTCAGTACTTC. The V call is TRBV2, the J call TRBJ2-4; D ambiguous. The V gene lost 0 bases and the J gene lost 1 base, with 16 bases spanning the gap. The CDR3 runs to 18 residues. CDR1 is SNHLY and CDR2 is FYNNEI in the germline V gene.

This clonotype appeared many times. The chain's CDR3 is CASSEGEQGGEKLFF. The CDR3 nucleotides read TGTGCCAGCAGTGAAGGGGAACAGGGTGGTGAAAAACTGTTTTTT. V is TRBV2 and J is TRBJ1-4; possibly TRBD1 for D (6 bases). The CDR3 consists of 15 residues. V shed 1 base and J shed 7 bases, with 13 bases lying between them. Germline assignment: CDR1 SNHLY and CDR2 FYNNEI.

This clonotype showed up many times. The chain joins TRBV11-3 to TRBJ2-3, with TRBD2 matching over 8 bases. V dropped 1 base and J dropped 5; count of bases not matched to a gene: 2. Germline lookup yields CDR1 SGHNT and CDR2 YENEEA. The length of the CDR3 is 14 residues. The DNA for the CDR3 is TGTGCCAGCAGCTTAGGCGGGAGGTTAGATACGCAGTATTTT. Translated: CASSLGGRLDTQYF.

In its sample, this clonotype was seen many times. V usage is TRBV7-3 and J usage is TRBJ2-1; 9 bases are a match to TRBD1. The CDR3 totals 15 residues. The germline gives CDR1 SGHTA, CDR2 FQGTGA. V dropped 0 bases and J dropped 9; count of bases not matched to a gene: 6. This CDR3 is CASSLTGQGVGEQFF. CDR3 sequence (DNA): TGTGCCAGCAGCTTAACGGGACAGGGTGTTGGTGAGCAGTTCTTC. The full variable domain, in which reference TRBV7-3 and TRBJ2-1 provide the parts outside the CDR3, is GAGVSQTPSNKVTEKGKYVELRCDPISGHTALYWYRQSLGQGPEFLIYFQGTGAADDSGLPNDRFFAVRPEGSVSTLKIQRTERGDSAVYLCASSLTGQGVGEQFFGPGTRLTVL.

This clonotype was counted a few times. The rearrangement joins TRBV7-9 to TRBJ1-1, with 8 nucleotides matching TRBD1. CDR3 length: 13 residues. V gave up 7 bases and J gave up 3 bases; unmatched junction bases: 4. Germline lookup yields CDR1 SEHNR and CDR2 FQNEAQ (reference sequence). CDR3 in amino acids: CASNVQGDTEAFF. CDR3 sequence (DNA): TGTGCCAGCAACGTACAGGGGGACACTGAAGCTTTCTTT.

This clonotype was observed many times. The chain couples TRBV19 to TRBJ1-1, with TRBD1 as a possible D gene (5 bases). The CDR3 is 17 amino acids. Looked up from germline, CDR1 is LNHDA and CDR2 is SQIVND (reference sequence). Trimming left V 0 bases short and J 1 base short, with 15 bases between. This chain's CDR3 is CASSIDNPAGTNTEAFF. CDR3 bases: TGTGCCAGTAGTATAGATAATCCGGCAGGGACGAACACTGAAGCTTTCTTT.

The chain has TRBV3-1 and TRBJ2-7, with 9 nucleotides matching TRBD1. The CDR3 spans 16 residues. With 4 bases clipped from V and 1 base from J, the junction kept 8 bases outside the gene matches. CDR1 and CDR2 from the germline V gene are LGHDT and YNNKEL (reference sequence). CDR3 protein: CASSRTPGTGSYEQYF. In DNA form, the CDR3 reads TGTGCCAGCAGCCGAACCCCCGGGACAGGGTCCTACGAGCAGTACTTC.

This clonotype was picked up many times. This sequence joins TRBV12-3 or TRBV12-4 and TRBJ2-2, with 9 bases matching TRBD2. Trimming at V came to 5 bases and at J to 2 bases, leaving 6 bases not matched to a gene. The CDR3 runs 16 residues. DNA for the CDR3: TGTGCCAGCAGTGCCATGCTAGCGGGAAACACCGGGGAGCTGTTTTTT. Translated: CASSAMLAGNTGELFF.

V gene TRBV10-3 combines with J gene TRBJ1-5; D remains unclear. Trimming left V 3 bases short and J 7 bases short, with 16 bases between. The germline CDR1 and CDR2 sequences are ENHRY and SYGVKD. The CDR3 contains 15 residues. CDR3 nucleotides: TGTGCCATCAGTGATGCCCTCAAGGTAGGACAGCCCCAGCATTTT. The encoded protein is CAISDALKVGQPQHF.

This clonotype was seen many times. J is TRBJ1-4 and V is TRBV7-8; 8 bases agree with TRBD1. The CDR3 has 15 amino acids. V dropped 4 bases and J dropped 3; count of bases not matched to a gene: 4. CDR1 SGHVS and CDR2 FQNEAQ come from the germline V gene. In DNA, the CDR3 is TGTGCCAGCAGCTCCCGGGACAGGCCTAATGAAAAACTGTTTTTT. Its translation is CASSSRDRPNEKLFF.

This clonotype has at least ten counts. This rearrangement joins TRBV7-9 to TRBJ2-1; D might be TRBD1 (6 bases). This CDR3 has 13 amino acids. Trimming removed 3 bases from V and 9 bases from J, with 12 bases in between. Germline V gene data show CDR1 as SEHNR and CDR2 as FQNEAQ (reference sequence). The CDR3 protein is CASSFTGFTEQFF. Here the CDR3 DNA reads TGTGCCAGCAGCTTCACAGGGTTTACTGAGCAGTTCTTC.

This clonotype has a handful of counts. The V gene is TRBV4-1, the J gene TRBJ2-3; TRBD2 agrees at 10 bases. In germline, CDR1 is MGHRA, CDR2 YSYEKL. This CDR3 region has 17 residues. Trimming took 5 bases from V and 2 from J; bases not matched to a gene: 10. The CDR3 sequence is CASSSGTSVLFTDTQYF. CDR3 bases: TGCGCCAGCAGCTCGGGGACTAGCGTGCTATTCACAGATACGCAGTATTTT.

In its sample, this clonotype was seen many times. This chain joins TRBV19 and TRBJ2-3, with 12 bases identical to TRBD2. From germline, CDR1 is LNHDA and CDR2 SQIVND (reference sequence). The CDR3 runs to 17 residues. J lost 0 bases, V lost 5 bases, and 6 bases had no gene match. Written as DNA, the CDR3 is TGTGCCAGTAGTGAGTCGGGACTAGCGGGCAGCACAGATACGCAGTATTTT. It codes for CASSESGLAGSTDTQYF.

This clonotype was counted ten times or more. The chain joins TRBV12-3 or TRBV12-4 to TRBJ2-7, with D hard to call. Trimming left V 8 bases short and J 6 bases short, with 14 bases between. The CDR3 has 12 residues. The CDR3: CASRPGEREQYF. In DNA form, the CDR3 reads TGTGCCAGCCGACCTGGAGAGCGCGAGCAGTACTTC.

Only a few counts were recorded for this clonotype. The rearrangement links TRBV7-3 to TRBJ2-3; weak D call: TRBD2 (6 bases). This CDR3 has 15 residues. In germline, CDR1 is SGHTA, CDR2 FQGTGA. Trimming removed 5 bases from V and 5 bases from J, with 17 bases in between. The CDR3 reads CASSHGAGLRDTQYF. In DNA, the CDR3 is TGTGCCAGCAGCCACGGAGCGGGTTTACGAGATACGCAGTATTTT.

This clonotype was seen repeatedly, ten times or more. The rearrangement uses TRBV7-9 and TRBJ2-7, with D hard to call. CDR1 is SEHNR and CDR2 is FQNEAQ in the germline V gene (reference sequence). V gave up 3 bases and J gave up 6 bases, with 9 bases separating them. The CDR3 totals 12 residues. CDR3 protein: CASSFTSAEQYF. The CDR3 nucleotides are TGTGCCAGCAGCTTTACCTCGGCCGAGCAGTACTTC.

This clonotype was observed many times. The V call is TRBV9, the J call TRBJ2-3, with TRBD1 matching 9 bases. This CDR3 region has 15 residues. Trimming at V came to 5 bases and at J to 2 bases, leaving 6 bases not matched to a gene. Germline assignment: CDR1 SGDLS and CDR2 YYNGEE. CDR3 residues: CASSFGTGLTDTQYF. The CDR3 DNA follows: TGTGCCAGCAGTTTTGGGACAGGGCTCACAGATACGCAGTATTTT.

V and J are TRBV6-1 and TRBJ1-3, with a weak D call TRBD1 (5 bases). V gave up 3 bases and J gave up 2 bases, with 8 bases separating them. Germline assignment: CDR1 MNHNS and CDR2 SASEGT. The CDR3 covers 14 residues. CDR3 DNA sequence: TGTGCCAGCAGTGACAGGGAAACTGGAAACACCATATATTTT. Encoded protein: CASSDRETGNTIYF.

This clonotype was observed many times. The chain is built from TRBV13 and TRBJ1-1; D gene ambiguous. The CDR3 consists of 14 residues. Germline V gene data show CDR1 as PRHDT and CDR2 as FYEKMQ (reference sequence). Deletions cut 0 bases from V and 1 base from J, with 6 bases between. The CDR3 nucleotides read TGTGCCAGCAGCTTAGGGGTCACGAACACTGAAGCTTTCTTT. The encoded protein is CASSLGVTNTEAFF.

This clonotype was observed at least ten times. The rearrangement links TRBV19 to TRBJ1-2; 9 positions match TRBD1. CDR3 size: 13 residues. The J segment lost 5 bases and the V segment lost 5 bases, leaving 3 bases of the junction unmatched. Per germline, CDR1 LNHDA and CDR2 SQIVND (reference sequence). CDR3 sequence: CASSPGTGYGYTF. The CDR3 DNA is TGTGCCAGTAGTCCGGGGACAGGGTATGGCTACACCTTC. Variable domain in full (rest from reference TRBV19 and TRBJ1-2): DGGITQSPKYLFRKEGQNVTLSCEQNLNHDAMYWYRQDPGQGLRLIYYSQIVNDFQKGDIAEGYSVSREKKESFPLTVTSAQKNPTAFYLCASSPGTGYGYTFGSGTRLTVV.

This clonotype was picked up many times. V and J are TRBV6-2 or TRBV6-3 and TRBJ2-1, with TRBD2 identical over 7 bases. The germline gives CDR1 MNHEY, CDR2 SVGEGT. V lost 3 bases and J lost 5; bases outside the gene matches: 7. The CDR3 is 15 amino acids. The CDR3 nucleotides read TGTGCCAGCAGTTATAAGGGACTATTCGACAATGAGCAGTTCTTC. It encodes CASSYKGLFDNEQFF.

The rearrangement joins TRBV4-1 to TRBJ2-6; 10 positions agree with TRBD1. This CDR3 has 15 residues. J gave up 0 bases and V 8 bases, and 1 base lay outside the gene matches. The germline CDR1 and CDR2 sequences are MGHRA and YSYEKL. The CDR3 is CASGTGVSGANVLTF. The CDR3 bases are TGCGCCAGCGGGACAGGGGTCTCTGGGGCCAACGTCCTGACTTTC.

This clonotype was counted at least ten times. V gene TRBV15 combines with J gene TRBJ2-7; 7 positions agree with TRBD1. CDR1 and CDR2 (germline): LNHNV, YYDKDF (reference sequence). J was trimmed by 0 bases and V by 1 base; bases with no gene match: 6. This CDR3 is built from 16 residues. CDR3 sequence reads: CATSRGTGDLSYEQYF. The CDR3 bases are TGTGCCACCAGCAGAGGCACAGGGGACCTCTCCTACGAGCAGTACTTC.

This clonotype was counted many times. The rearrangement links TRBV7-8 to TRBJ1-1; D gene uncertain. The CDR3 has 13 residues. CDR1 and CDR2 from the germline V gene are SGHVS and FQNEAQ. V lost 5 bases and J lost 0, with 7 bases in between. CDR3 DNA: TGTGCCAGCAGCGCCCGGTTGAACACTGAAGCTTTCTTT. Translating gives CASSARLNTEAFF.

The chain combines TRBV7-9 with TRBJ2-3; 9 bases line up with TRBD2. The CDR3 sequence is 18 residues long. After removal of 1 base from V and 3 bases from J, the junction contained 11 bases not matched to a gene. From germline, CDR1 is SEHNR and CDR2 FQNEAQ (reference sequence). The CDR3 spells CASSLGSTSGGETDTQYF. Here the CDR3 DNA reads TGTGCCAGCAGCTTAGGATCGACTAGCGGCGGGGAGACAGATACGCAGTATTTT.